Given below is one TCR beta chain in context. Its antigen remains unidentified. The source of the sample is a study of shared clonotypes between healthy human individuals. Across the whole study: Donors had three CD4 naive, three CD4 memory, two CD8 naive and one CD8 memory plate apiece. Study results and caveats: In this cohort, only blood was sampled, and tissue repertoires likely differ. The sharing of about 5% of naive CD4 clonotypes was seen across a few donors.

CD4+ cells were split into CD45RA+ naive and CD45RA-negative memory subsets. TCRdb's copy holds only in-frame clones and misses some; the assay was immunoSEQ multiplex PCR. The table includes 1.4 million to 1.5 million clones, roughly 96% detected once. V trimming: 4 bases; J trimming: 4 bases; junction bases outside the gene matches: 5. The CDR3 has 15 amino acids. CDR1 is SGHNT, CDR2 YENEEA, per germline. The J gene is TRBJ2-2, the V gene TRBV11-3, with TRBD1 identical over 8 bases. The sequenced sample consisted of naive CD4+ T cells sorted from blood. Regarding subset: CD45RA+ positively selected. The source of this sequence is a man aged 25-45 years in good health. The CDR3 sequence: CASSWDRSGTGELFF. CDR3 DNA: TGTGCCAGCAGCTGGGACAGGTCGGGCACCGGGGAGCTGTTTTTT.